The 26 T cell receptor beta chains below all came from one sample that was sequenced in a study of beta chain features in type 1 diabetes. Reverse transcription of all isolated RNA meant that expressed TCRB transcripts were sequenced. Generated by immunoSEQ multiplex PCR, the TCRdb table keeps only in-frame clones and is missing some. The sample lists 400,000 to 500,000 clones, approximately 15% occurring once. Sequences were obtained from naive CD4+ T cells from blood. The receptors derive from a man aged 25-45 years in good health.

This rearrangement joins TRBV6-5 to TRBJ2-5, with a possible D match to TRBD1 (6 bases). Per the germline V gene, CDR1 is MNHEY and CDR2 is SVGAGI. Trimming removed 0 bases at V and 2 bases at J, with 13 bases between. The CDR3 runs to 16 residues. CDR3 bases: TGTGCCAGCAGTTACTCGAAGGGGGAGCGGCAAGAGACCCAGTACTTC. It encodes CASSYSKGERQETQYF.

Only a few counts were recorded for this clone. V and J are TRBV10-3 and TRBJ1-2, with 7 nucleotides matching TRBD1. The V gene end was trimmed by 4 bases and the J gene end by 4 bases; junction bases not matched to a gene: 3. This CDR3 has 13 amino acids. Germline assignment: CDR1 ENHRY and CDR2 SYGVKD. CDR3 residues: CAISGDSRYGYTF. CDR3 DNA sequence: TGTGCCATCAGTGGGGACAGCCGCTATGGCTACACCTTC.

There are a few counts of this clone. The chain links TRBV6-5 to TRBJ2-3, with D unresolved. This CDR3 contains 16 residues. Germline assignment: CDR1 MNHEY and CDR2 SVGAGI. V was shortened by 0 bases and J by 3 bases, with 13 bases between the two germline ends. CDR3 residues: CASSYSGLSSTDTQYF. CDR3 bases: TGTGCCAGCAGTTACTCGGGGTTGAGTAGTACAGATACGCAGTATTTT.

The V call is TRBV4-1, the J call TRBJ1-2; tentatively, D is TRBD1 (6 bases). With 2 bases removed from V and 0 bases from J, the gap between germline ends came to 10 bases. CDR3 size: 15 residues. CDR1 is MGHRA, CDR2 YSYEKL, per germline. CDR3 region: CASSQQGSSNYGYTF. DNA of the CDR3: TGCGCCAGCAGCCAACAGGGGTCTTCTAACTATGGCTACACCTTC.

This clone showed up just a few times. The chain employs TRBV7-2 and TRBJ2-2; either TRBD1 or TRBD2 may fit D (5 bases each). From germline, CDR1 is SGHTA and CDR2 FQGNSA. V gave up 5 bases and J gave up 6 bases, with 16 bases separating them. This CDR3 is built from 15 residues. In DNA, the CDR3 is TGTGCCAGCAGCCGGGACCTTAAAGTCCCCGGGGAGCTGTTTTTT. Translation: CASSRDLKVPGELFF.

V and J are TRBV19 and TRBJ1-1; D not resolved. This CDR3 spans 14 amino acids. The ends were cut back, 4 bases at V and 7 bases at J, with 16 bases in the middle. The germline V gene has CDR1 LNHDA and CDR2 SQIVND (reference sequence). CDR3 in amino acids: CASSTREGPGEAFF. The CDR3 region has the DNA TGTGCCAGTAGTACCCGGGAGGGTCCAGGTGAAGCTTTCTTT.

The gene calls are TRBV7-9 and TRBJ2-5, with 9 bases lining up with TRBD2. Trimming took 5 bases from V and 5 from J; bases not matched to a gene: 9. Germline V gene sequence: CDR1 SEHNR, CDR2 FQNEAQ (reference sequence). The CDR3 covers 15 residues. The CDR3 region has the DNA TGTGCCAGCAGCGTCAGCGGGAGGCGGTCGGAGACCCAGTACTTC. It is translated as CASSVSGRRSETQYF.

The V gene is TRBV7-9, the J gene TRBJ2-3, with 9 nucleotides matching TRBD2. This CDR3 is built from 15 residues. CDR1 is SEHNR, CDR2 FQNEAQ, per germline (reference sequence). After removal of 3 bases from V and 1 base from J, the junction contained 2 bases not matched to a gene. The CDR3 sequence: CASSLIAGGTDTQYF. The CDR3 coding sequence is TGTGCCAGCAGCTTGATAGCGGGAGGCACAGATACGCAGTATTTT. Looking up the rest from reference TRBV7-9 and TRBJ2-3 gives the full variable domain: DTGVSQNPRHKITKRGQNVTFRCDPISEHNRLYWYRQTLGQGPEFLTYFQNEAQLEKSRLLSDRFSAERPKGSFSTLEIQRTEQGDSAMYLCASSLIAGGTDTQYFGPGTRLTVL.

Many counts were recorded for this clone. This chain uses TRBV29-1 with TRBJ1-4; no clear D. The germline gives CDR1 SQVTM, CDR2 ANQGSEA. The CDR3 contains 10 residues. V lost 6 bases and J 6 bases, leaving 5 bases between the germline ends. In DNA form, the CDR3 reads TGCAGCGTGCGGGATGAAAAACTGTTTTTT. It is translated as CSVRDEKLFF.

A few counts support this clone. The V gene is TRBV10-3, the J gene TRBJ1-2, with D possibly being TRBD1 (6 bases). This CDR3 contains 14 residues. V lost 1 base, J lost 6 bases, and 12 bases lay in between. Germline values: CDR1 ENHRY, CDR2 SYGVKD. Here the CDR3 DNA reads TGTGCCATCAGTGAGTTCAGGGGTCAGCATGGCTACACCTTC. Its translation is CAISEFRGQHGYTF.

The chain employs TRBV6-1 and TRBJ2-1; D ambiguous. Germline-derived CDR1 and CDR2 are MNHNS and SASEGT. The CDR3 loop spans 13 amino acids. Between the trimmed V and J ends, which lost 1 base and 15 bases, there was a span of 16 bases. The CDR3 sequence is CASSEVWDSPPFF. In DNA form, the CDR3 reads TGTGCCAGCAGTGAAGTTTGGGATTCTCCTCCGTTCTTC.

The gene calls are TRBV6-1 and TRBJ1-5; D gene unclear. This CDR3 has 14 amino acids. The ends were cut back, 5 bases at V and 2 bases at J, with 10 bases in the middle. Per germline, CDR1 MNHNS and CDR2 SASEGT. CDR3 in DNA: TGTGCCAGCAGTTTGGAGGGCGGCAATCAGCCCCAGCATTTT. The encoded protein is CASSLEGGNQPQHF.

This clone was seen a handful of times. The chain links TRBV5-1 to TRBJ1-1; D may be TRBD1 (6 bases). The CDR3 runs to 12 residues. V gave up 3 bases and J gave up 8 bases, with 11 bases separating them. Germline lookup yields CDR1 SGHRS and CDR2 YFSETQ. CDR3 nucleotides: TGCGCCAGCAGCTGGAGCGGACAGGAAGCTTTCTTT. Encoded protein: CASSWSGQEAFF.

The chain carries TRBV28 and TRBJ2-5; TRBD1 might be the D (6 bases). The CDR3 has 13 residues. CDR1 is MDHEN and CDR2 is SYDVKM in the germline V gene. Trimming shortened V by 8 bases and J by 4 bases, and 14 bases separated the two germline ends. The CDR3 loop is CASLLQGLETQYF. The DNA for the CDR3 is TGTGCCAGCCTATTACAGGGTTTAGAGACCCAGTACTTC.

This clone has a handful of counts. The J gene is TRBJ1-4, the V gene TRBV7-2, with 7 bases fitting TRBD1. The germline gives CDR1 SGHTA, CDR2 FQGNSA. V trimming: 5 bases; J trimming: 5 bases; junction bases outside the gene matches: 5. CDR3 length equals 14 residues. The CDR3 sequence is CASSLRTGNEKLFF. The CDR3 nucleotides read TGTGCCAGCAGCCTTAGGACAGGAAATGAAAAACTGTTTTTT. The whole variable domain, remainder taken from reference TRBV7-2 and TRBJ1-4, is GAGVSQSPSNKVTEKGKDVELRCDPISGHTALYWYRQSLGQGLEFLIYFQGNSAPDKSGLPSDRFSAERTGGSVSTLTIQRTQQEDSAVYLCASSLRTGNEKLFFGSGTQLSVL.

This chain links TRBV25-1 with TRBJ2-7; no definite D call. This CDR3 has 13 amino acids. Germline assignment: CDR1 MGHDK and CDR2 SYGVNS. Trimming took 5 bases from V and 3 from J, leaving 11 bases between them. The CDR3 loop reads CASSSAVYYEQYF. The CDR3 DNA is TGTGCCAGCAGTAGTGCGGTTTACTACGAGCAGTACTTC.

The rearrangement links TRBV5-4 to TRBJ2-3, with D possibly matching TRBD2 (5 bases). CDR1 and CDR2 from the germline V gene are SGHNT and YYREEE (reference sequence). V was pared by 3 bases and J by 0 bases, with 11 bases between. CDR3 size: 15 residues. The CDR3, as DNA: TGTGCCAGCAGCTCCAGCGGAACTAGCACAGATACGCAGTATTTT. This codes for CASSSSGTSTDTQYF.

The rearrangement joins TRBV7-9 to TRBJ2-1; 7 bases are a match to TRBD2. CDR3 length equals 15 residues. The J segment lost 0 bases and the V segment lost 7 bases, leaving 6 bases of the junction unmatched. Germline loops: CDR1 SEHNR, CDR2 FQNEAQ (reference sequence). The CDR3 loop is CASTPERGSYNEQFF. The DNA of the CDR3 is TGTGCCAGCACCCCGGAGCGGGGCTCCTACAATGAGCAGTTCTTC.

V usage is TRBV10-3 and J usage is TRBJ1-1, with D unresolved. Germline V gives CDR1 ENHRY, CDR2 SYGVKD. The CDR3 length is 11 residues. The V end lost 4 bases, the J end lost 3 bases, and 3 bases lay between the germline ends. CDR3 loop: CAISADTEAFF. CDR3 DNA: TGTGCCATCAGTGCTGACACTGAAGCTTTCTTT.

The CDR3 bases are TGTGCCAGCAGCAGGGGTGAGGGTAGTGGCTACACCTTC. This encodes CASSRGEGSGYTF. The rearrangement joins TRBV6-5 to TRBJ1-2; a possible D gene is TRBD1 (6 bases). The CDR3 consists of 13 residues. Germline V gives CDR1 MNHEY, CDR2 SVGAGI. V dropped 6 bases and J dropped 7 bases, with 15 bases sitting between them.

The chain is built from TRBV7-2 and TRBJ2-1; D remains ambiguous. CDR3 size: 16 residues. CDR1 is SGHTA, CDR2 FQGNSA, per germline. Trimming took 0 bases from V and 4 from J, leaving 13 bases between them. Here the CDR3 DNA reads TGTGCCAGCAGCTTAGCGCGGCAAATAACTTACAATGAGCAGTTCTTC. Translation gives CASSLARQITYNEQFF.

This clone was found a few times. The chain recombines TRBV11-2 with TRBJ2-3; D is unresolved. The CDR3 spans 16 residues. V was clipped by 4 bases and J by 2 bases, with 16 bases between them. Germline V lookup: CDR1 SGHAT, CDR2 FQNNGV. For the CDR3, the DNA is TGTGCCAGCAGCTGGGTGGTCTCTTCTACCACAGATACGCAGTATTTT. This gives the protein CASSWVVSSTTDTQYF.

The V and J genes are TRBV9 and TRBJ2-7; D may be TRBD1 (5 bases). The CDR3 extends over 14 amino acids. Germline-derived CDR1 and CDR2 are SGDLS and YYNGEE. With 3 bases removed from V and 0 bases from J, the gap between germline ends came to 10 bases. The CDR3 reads CASSARQSSYEQYF. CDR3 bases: TGTGCCAGCAGCGCTCGACAGAGCTCCTACGAGCAGTACTTC.

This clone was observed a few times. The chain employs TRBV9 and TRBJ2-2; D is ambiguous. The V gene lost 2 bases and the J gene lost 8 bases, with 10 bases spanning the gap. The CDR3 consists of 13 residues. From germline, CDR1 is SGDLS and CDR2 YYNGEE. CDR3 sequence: CASSVDRRGELFF. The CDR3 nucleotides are TGTGCCAGCAGCGTTGACCGTAGGGGGGAGCTGTTTTTT.

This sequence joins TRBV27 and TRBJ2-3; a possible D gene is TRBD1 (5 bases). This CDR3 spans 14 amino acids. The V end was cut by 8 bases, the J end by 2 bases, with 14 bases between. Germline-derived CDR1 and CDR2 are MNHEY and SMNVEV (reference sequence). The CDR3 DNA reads TGTGCCAGCTCAAATCGACAGCCCACAGATACGCAGTATTTT. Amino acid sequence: CASSNRQPTDTQYF.

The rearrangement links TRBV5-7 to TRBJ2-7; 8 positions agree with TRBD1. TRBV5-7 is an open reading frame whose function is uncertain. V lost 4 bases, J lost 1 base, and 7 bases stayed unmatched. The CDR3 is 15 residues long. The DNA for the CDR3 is TGTGCCAGCAGCGCCCCAGGGGGCTGGTCCTACGAGCAGTACTTC. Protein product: CASSAPGGWSYEQYF.